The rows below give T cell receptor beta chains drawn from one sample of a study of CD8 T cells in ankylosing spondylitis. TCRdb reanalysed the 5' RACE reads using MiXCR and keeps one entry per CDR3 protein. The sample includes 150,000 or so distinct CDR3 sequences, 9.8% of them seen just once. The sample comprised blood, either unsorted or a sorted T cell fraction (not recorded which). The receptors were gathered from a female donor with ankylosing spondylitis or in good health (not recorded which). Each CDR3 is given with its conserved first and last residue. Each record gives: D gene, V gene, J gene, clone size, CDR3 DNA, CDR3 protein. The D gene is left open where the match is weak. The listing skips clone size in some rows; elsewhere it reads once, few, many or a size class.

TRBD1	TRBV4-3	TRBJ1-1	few	TGCGCCAGCAGCCAAGAAAGGGGGCGGACTGAAGCTTTCTTT	CASSQERGRTEAFF
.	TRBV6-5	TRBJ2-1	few	TGTGCCAGCAGCATCTCCGGGAATGAGCAGTTCTTC	CASSISGNEQFF
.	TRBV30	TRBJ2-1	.	TGTGCCTGGAGCCCGGGACGGAATGAGCAGTTCTTC	CAWSPGRNEQFF
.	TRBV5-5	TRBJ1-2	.	TGTGCCAGCAGCTTGGTTAGAGCTAACTATGGCTACACCTTC	CASSLVRANYGYTF
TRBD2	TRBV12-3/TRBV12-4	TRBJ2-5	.	TGTGCCAGCAGTTTAGCGGCGGGAGGGCCCAACTTC	CASSLAAGGPNF
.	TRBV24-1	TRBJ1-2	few	TGTGCCACCGCGGACACCTATGGCTACACCTTC	CATADTYGYTF
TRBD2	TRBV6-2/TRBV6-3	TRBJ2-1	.	TGTGCCAGCAGTAGCGGGAAGCAGTTCTTC	CASSSGKQFF
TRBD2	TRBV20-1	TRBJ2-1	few	TGCAGTGCTAGAGGTTTTCGCGGGAGGTGGAATGAGCAGTTCTTC	CSARGFRGRWNEQFF
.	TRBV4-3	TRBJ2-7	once	TGCGCCAGCAGCCAAGGTCGGGGAGGAGGGTACGAGCAGTACTTC	CASSQGRGGGYEQYF
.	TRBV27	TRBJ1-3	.	TGTGCCAGCAGCATAGGCGCCTCTGGAAACACCATATATTTT	CASSIGASGNTIYF
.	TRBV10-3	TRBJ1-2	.	TGTGCCATCGGTGATGGCTACACCTTC	CAIGDGYTF
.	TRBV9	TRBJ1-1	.	TGTGCCAGCAGCGTAGGGGGTGATTTGAACACTGAAGCTTTCTTT	CASSVGGDLNTEAFF
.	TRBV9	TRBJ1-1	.	TGTGCCAGCAGCGTAGGGAGCAGGAACACTGAAGCTTTCTTT	CASSVGSRNTEAFF
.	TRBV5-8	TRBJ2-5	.	TGTGCCAGCAGCTACGGGAACCCCCAAGAGACCCAGTACTTC	CASSYGNPQETQYF
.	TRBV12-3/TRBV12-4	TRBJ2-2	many	TGTGCCAGCAGCAGCACCGGGGAGCTGTTTTTT	CASSSTGELFF
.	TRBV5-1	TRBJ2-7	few	TGCGCCAGCAGCTTGACAACCCTTTCCCTTTACGAGCAGTACTTC	CASSLTTLSLYEQYF
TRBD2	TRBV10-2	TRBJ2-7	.	TGCGCCAGCAGTGAGTCGGGTCCTAGCGGGTTCTCCTACGAGCAGTACTTC	CASSESGPSGFSYEQYF
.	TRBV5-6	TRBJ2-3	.	TGTGCCAGCAGCTCTTTAAGCGGGCATACGCAGTATTTT	CASSSLSGHTQYF
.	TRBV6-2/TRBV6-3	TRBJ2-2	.	TGTGCCAGTCTCTCTCAAGCCGGGCCTAAGAACACCGGGGAGCTGTTTTTT	CASLSQAGPKNTGELFF
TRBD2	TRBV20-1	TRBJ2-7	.	TGCAGTGCTAGGACTAGCGACTCCTACGAGCAGTACTTC	CSARTSDSYEQYF
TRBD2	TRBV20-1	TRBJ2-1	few	TGCAGTGCTAGAGAAACCACTAGCGGGAGGAATAATGAGCAGTTCTTC	CSARETTSGRNNEQFF
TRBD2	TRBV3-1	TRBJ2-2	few	TGTGCCAGCAGCCAGAGGGTTGGCGGGAGCCAAGAGGCCGGGGAGCTGTTTTTT	CASSQRVGGSQEAGELFF
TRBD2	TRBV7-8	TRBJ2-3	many	TGTGCCAGCAGCTCCGGACTAGCGGGATACACAGATACGCAGTATTTT	CASSSGLAGYTDTQYF
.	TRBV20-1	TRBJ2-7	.	TGCAGTGCTAGAGACAGTTACTCCTACGAGCAGTACTTC	CSARDSYSYEQYF
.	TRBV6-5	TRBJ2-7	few	TGTGCCAGCAGTTACTCGAAGGGTGGCGAGCAGTACTTC	CASSYSKGGEQYF
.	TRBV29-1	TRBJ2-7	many	TGCAGCGTTGAAGACCCTAGGAACTACGAGCAGTACTTC	CSVEDPRNYEQYF
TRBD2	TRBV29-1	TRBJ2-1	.	TGCAGCGTTCCACTAGCGGGAGGTACTGAGCAGTTCTTC	CSVPLAGGTEQFF
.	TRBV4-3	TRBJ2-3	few	TGCGCCAGCAGCCAAGAGGGGGGAGGTTTGGCGTACACAGATACGCAGTATTTT	CASSQEGGGLAYTDTQYF
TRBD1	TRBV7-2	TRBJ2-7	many	TGTGCCAGCAGCTTAGCCCCGACAGGGATAGACGAGCAGTACTTC	CASSLAPTGIDEQYF
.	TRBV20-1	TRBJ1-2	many	TGCAGTGCTAGCTCCAGTTGGGGGGCCCACTTCACCTTC	CSASSSWGAHFTF
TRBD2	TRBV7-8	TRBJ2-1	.	TGTGCCAGCAGTTCGGCTAGCGGAACCTACAATGAGCAGTTCTTC	CASSSASGTYNEQFF
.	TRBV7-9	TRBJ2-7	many	TGTGCCAGCACCTCCGAGACGGGAGTAAAAAGAGAGCAGTACTTC	CASTSETGVKREQYF
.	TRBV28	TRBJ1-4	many	TGTGCCAGCAGTCCCCCATCCGGGGGTGAAAAACTGTTTTTT	CASSPPSGGEKLFF
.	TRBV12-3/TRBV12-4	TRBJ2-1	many	TGTGCCCAAATGGAGGCTGAGCAGTTCTTC	CAQMEAEQFF
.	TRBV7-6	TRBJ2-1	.	TGTGCCAGCAGCAAGCGACTAGACTCCTCCTACAATGAGCAGTTCTTC	CASSKRLDSSYNEQFF
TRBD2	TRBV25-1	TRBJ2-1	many	TGTGCCAGCAAAGGGACACCGGGACTAGCGGGGGGCTCCAATGAGCAGTTCTTC	CASKGTPGLAGGSNEQFF
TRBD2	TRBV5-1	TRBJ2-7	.	TGCGCCAGCAGCTTGGCCGTCGGACGGGGGGACGAGCAGTACTTC	CASSLAVGRGDEQYF
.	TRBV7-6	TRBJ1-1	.	TGTGCCAGCAGCTTAAAGTCTGGAAACACTGAAGCTTTCTTT	CASSLKSGNTEAFF
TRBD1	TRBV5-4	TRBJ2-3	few	TGTGCCAGCAGCTTGTGGGGGGCAGGGGGCTTTGCAGATACGCAGTATTTT	CASSLWGAGGFADTQYF
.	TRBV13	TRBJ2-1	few	TGTGCCAGCAGCTCTGCAATCGAGCAGTTCTTC	CASSSAIEQFF
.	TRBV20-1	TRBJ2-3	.	TGCAGTGCTAGAGATAGGCAGAGTTCTAGCACAGATACGCAGTATTTT	CSARDRQSSSTDTQYF
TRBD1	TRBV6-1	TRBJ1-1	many	TGTGCCAGCAGCCGGGACAGGGGAGGCACTGAAGCTTTCTTT	CASSRDRGGTEAFF
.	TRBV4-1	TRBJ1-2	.	TGCGCCAGCAGCCAATTCCGGGATCCGCGCTACGGCTACACCTTC	CASSQFRDPRYGYTF
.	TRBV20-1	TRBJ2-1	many	TGCAGTGCTAGAGATCTGGGGGTGTCCTACAATGAGCAGTTCTTC	CSARDLGVSYNEQFF
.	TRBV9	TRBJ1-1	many	TGTGCCAGCAGCCCAACGTGGGATTTCACTGAAGCTTTCTTT	CASSPTWDFTEAFF
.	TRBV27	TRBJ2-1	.	TGCACCTGTGGGGCGCGTCTCAGCTCCTACAATGAGCAGTTCTTC	CTCGARLSSYNEQFF
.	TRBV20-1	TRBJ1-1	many	TGCAGTGCTGGTCCCAGGGAATACACTGAAGCTTTCTTT	CSAGPREYTEAFF
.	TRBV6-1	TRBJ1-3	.	TGTGCCAGCCGAACAGGGTCTGGAAACACCATATATTTT	CASRTGSGNTIYF
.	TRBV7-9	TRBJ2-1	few	TGTGCCAGCAGCTTCCGGGAGCAGTTCTTC	CASSFREQFF
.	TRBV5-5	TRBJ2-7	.	TGTGCCAGCAGCTTGTCCCCGGGGTCCTACGAGCAGTACTTC	CASSLSPGSYEQYF
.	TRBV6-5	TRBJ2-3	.	TGTGCCAGCAGTTACTCGAAAGGGGCCGATACGCAGTATTTT	CASSYSKGADTQYF
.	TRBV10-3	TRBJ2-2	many	TGTGCCATCAGTGAGCCTACTCACACCGGGGAGCTGTTTTTT	CAISEPTHTGELFF
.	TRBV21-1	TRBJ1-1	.	TGTGCCAGCAGCCGCGGGACAGGGGGCTGGTGGACTGAAGCTTTCTTT	CASSRGTGGWWTEAFF
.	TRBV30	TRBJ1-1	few	TGTGCCCTGGGAGGTCCGAACACTGAAGCTTTCTTT	CALGGPNTEAFF
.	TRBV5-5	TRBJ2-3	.	TGTGCCAGCAGCTTCGATTTTAGGGCCTGGGTGGATACGCAGTATTTT	CASSFDFRAWVDTQYF
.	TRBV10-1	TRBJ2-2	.	TGCGCCAGCAGTGGGTTGGCCACCGGGGAGCTGTTTTTT	CASSGLATGELFF
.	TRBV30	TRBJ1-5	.	TGTGCCTGGAAAGGAGAAGCGGGCAATCAGCCCCAGCATTTT	CAWKGEAGNQPQHF
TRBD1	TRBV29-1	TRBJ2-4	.	TGCAGCACGGGACAGGGAAACATTCAGTACTTC	CSTGQGNIQYF
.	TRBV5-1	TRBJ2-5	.	TGCGCCAGCAGGCCCATAGGGGCCCAAGAGACCCAGTACTTC	CASRPIGAQETQYF
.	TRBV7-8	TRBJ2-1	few	TGTGCCAGCAGCTTAGTTGGCGGGAACCCCTACAATGAGCAGTTCTTC	CASSLVGGNPYNEQFF